Below, one T cell receptor beta chain is given with its context. The antigen is unknown. This record belongs to a study of CXCR3-negative and CXCR3-positive naive CD8 T cells. In the study overall: A total of roughly 140 million TRB reads was generated, with about 1.5 +/- 0.3 million per library.

Libraries of TRB cDNA were made by 5' RACE and carried UMIs. For each CDR3 protein, TCRdb gives one entry from its re-call of the 5' RACE reads, without DNA. The sample data list some 150,000 distinct CDR3 sequences. Study-level points and caveats: Relative to memory CD8+ cells, whose diversity was much lower, both naive subsets had comparably high diversity. Naive cells with CXCR3 showed TRB CDR3s that were more hydrophobic than those in CXCR3-negative naive cells. TRBV-TRBJ usage matched between naive CXCR3-negative and CXCR3-positive cells but not between memory cells.

There are 15 residues in the CDR3. The germline CDR1 and CDR2 sequences are LGHNA and YSLEER. This receptor was obtained from a human donor in good health. Some clones in this sample may be carry-over from other donors' samples. The rearrangement links TRBV4-3 to TRBJ1-1; there is no DNA to check the TCRdb D call of TRBD1. Source material: naive CXCR3+ CD8+ T cells from blood. The sample's subset: CD45RO-CCR7+CD27+CD95- naive CD8+ T cells expressing CXCR3 (TNR3+). The CDR3 sequence: CASSQATGVGTEAFF.